This T cell receptor (beta chain) was recorded in a study of shared clonotypes between healthy human individuals. Cells designated naive CD8 were CD45RO-negative and were positively selected for CCR7, with terminally differentiated effector memory CD45RA+ cells excluded. Measured with immunoSEQ multiplex PCR; TCRdb has only the in-frame clones, and not every one. The data hold just over 2,000,000 clones, with about 95% observed a single time. CDR3 length: 14 residues. CDR1 and CDR2 from the germline V gene are MNHEY and SMNVEV (reference sequence). Germline trimming cut 4 bases from V and 5 bases from J; bases unmatched to any gene: 3. Study conclusions and caveats: Relative to their counterparts shared across all four donors, non-shared clonotypes exhibited diminished generation probabilities.

As to this clone: Its target is unknown.

The TCR sequence derives from a man between 18 and 29 years old in good health. The V and J genes are TRBV27 and TRBJ2-1; 9 bases line up with TRBD2. Input material: naive CD8+ T cells sorted from blood. The CDR3 loop reads CASSYASGNNEQFF. Written as DNA, the CDR3 is TGTGCCAGCAGTTACGCTAGCGGGAACAATGAGCAGTTCTTC.